A selection of T cell receptor beta chains follows, all from one sample in a study of blood T cell repertoires in COVID-19. This table comes from immunoSEQ multiplex PCR, and its TCRdb copy is limited to in-frame clones, with some not included. Of 430,000 or so clones in the sample, approximately 90% were seen once. The sequenced sample consisted of peripheral blood. The receptors stem from a man aged 18 to 29 with COVID-19, enrolled during active disease. Both conserved end residues are part of each CDR3. The D gene is left open where the match is weak. Size is omitted from some rows. Given values are once, few, many or a class for expanded clones.

D: NA
J: TRBJ2-5
V: TRBV5-6
size: NA
CDR3: CASSPFGGETQYF
DNA: TGTGCCAGCAGCCCTTTCGGGGGAGAGACCCAGTACTTC

D: TRBD1
J: TRBJ1-5
V: TRBV4-1
size: NA
CDR3: CASSPDRDGNQPQHF
DNA: TGCGCCAGCAGCCCGGACAGGGATGGCAATCAGCCCCAGCATTTT

D: NA
J: TRBJ2-5
V: TRBV9
size: NA
CDR3: CASSVSSETQYF
DNA: TGTGCCAGCAGCGTATCATCCGAGACCCAGTACTTC

D: NA
J: TRBJ2-2
V: TRBV5-5
size: NA
CDR3: CASSFSGANTGELFF
DNA: TGTGCCAGCAGCTTCTCGGGAGCGAACACCGGGGAGCTGTTTTTT

D: NA
J: TRBJ1-2
V: TRBV27
size: once
CDR3: CASSLGRVGGYTF
DNA: TGTGCCAGCAGTTTGGGCAGGGTGGGCGGCTACACCTTC

D: TRBD1
J: TRBJ1-3
V: TRBV9
size: NA
CDR3: CASSVTGGGNTIYF
DNA: TGTGCCAGCAGCGTAACAGGGGGCGGAAACACCATATATTTT

D: TRBD1
J: TRBJ2-1
V: TRBV27
size: NA
CDR3: CASSLSESRTGINEQFF
DNA: TGTGCCAGCAGTTTATCGGAGTCACGGACAGGGATAAATGAGCAGTTCTTC

D: NA
J: TRBJ1-1
V: TRBV4-2
size: few
CDR3: CASSQVGHMNTEAFF
DNA: TGTGCCAGCAGCCAAGTCGGACACATGAACACTGAAGCTTTCTTT

D: TRBD1
J: TRBJ1-2
V: TRBV5-8
size: NA
CDR3: CASSLAGQGWGINYGYTF
DNA: TGTGCCAGCAGCTTGGCCGGACAGGGGTGGGGCATTAACTATGGCTACACCTTC

D: NA
J: TRBJ1-1
V: TRBV5-5
size: NA
CDR3: CASSHLMGEATEAFF
DNA: TGTGCCAGCAGCCATTTAATGGGGGAGGCGACTGAAGCTTTCTTT

D: TRBD1
J: TRBJ1-4
V: TRBV27
size: NA
CDR3: CASSWTGNEKLFF
DNA: TGTGCCAGCAGTTGGACAGGGAATGAAAAACTGTTTTTT

D: NA
J: TRBJ2-1
V: TRBV7-9
size: NA
CDR3: CASSLIGAYNEQFF
DNA: TGTGCCAGCAGCTTAATAGGGGCTTACAATGAGCAGTTCTTC

D: NA
J: TRBJ2-1
V: TRBV10-1
size: once
CDR3: CASSESFGRPEQFF
DNA: TGCGCCAGCAGTGAGTCCTTTGGGCGACCTGAGCAGTTCTTC

D: TRBD1
J: TRBJ1-2
V: TRBV5-1
size: NA
CDR3: CASSLFVGQDAGYTF
DNA: TGCGCCAGCTCATTGTTTGTGGGACAGGATGCTGGCTACACCTTC

D: TRBD1
J: TRBJ2-3
V: TRBV30
size: NA
CDR3: CAWKTGGSDTQYF
DNA: TGTGCCTGGAAGACAGGGGGATCGGATACGCAGTATTTT

D: TRBD2
J: TRBJ2-1
V: TRBV11-2
size: once
CDR3: CASSPPGTSGWAPREQFF
DNA: TGTGCCAGCAGCCCCCCGGGGACTAGCGGGTGGGCCCCCCGAGAGCAGTTCTTC

D: NA
J: TRBJ2-1
V: TRBV6-5
size: NA
CDR3: CASRVARVYNEQFF
DNA: TGTGCCAGCAGGGTAGCCCGCGTGTACAATGAGCAGTTCTTC

D: TRBD1
J: TRBJ2-7
V: TRBV6-5
size: NA
CDR3: CASSWTGYEQYF
DNA: TGTGCCAGCAGTTGGACAGGCTACGAGCAGTACTTC

D: NA
J: TRBJ2-2
V: TRBV7-6
size: NA
CDR3: CASSRSGTGELFF
DNA: TGTGCCAGCAGCCGCTCGGGCACCGGGGAGCTGTTTTTT

D: TRBD1
J: TRBJ2-7
V: TRBV5-1
size: NA
CDR3: CASSPEARQGPYEQYF
DNA: TGCGCCAGCAGCCCGGAAGCCCGACAGGGTCCCTACGAGCAGTACTTC

D: NA
J: TRBJ2-7
V: TRBV6-1
size: NA
CDR3: CASSELTGSLGEQYF
DNA: TGTGCCAGCAGTGAACTTACAGGGTCCCTCGGGGAGCAGTACTTC

D: NA
J: TRBJ1-6
V: TRBV25-1
size: NA
CDR3: CASSEYHTDSPPLHF
DNA: TGTGCCAGCAGTGAATATCACACGGACAGTCCACCCCTCCACTTT

D: NA
J: TRBJ2-7
V: TRBV11-3
size: NA
CDR3: CASSLGQGKTYEQYF
DNA: TGTGCCAGCAGCTTAGGGCAGGGGAAAACCTACGAGCAGTACTTC

D: TRBD2
J: TRBJ2-5
V: TRBV9
size: NA
CDR3: CASSALAGPSQETQYF
DNA: TGTGCCAGCAGCGCATTAGCGGGACCGTCCCAAGAGACCCAGTACTTC

D: NA
J: TRBJ2-1
V: TRBV2
size: once
CDR3: CASRRGLRSNEQFF
DNA: TGTGCCAGCAGACGGGGTCTTAGATCGAATGAGCAGTTCTTC

D: NA
J: TRBJ2-7
V: TRBV5-4
size: NA
CDR3: CASSLSGPQKGEQYF
DNA: TGTGCCAGCAGCTTATCAGGGCCCCAAAAGGGCGAGCAGTACTTC

D: TRBD2
J: TRBJ2-5
V: TRBV2
size: NA
CDR3: CASSLGLAGGLGETQYF
DNA: TGTGCCAGCAGTCTTGGACTAGCGGGAGGGTTGGGTGAGACCCAGTACTTC

D: TRBD1
J: TRBJ2-5
V: TRBV7-6
size: NA
CDR3: CATRDRGRETQYF
DNA: TGTGCCACCAGGGACAGGGGGAGAGAGACCCAGTACTTC

D: TRBD1
J: TRBJ1-3
V: TRBV7-8
size: few
CDR3: CASSLHRGSGNTIYF
DNA: TGTGCCAGCAGCTTACACAGGGGCTCTGGAAACACCATATATTTT

D: NA
J: TRBJ2-7
V: TRBV7-6
size: NA
CDR3: CASSLPPAGTPYEQYF
DNA: TGTGCCAGCAGCTTACCCCCCGCGGGGACTCCCTACGAGCAGTACTTC

D: NA
J: TRBJ2-5
V: TRBV5-1
size: NA
CDR3: CASSLRLDRETQYF
DNA: TGCGCCAGCAGCTTAAGACTAGATCGGGAGACCCAGTACTTC

D: NA
J: TRBJ2-7
V: TRBV6-5
size: NA
CDR3: CASSKTLAFEQYF
DNA: TGTGCCAGCAGTAAGACACTAGCTTTCGAGCAGTACTTC

D: NA
J: TRBJ1-1
V: TRBV5-8
size: NA
CDR3: CASSSVRDTEAFF
DNA: TGTGCCAGCAGCTCGGTGCGGGACACTGAAGCTTTCTTT

D: TRBD1
J: TRBJ2-3
V: TRBV19
size: NA
CDR3: CASRPGQGSTDTQYF
DNA: TGTGCCAGTAGGCCGGGACAGGGGAGCACAGATACGCAGTATTTT

D: TRBD2
J: TRBJ2-7
V: TRBV11-3
size: NA
CDR3: CASSLEGLAGEEQYF
DNA: TGTGCCAGCAGCTTAGAGGGGCTAGCGGGGGAAGAGCAGTACTTC

D: NA
J: TRBJ1-1
V: TRBV27
size: NA
CDR3: CASSARGNTEAFF
DNA: TGTGCCAGCAGTGCCCGGGGGAACACTGAAGCTTTCTTT

D: NA
J: TRBJ2-1
V: TRBV19
size: NA
CDR3: CASSIGALGNEQFF
DNA: TGTGCCAGTAGTATAGGGGCCCTGGGCAATGAGCAGTTCTTC

D: NA
J: TRBJ2-3
V: TRBV12-1
size: NA
CDR3: CASSLFGQRRGDTQYF
DNA: TGTGCCAGCAGCCTTTTCGGACAGCGCAGAGGAGATACGCAGTATTTT

D: TRBD2
J: TRBJ2-3
V: TRBV19
size: NA
CDR3: CASSTPGLEDTQYF
DNA: TGTGCCAGTAGTACCCCGGGACTAGAAGATACGCAGTATTTT

D: NA
J: TRBJ1-2
V: TRBV2
size: NA
CDR3: CASKLETNYGYTF
DNA: TGTGCCAGCAAGCTAGAGACTAACTATGGCTACACCTTC

D: TRBD1
J: TRBJ2-2
V: TRBV29-1
size: NA
CDR3: CSARTGTGELFF
DNA: TGCAGCGCCCGGACAGGTACCGGGGAGCTGTTTTTT

D: NA
J: TRBJ1-1
V: TRBV19
size: NA
CDR3: CASSIGGHLNTEAFF
DNA: TGTGCCAGTAGTATAGGGGGACATTTGAACACTGAAGCTTTCTTT

D: NA
J: TRBJ2-3
V: TRBV5-8
size: NA
CDR3: CASSLLSLTDTQYF
DNA: TGTGCCAGCAGCTTGTTAAGCCTCACAGATACGCAGTATTTT

D: NA
J: TRBJ2-4
V: TRBV5-4
size: once
CDR3: CASSQTGEGNIQYF
DNA: TGTGCCAGCAGCCAGACAGGGGAGGGAAACATTCAGTACTTC

D: TRBD1
J: TRBJ1-6
V: TRBV30
size: once
CDR3: CAWRSGGVNSPLHF
DNA: TGTGCCTGGAGGTCAGGGGGCGTGAATTCACCCCTCCACTTT

D: NA
J: TRBJ1-2
V: TRBV6-5
size: NA
CDR3: CASSYSGSDGYTF
DNA: TGTGCCAGCAGTTACTCGGGGAGTGATGGCTACACCTTC

D: NA
J: TRBJ2-1
V: TRBV18
size: NA
CDR3: CASSPPPRTTYNEQFF
DNA: TGTGCCAGCTCTCCACCTCCCCGTACAACCTACAATGAGCAGTTCTTC

D: NA
J: TRBJ2-1
V: TRBV2
size: NA
CDR3: CASLWSTGLGYNEQFF
DNA: TGTGCCAGCCTATGGTCTACAGGGCTCGGCTACAATGAGCAGTTCTTC

D: NA
J: TRBJ1-6
V: TRBV2
size: NA
CDR3: CASSEGGGGYSPLHF
DNA: TGTGCCAGCAGTGAAGGGGGAGGTGGGTATTCACCCCTCCACTTT

D: TRBD2
J: TRBJ2-1
V: TRBV5-1
size: few
CDR3: CASSPGLADYNEQFF
DNA: TGCGCCAGCAGCCCGGGACTAGCGGATTACAATGAGCAGTTCTTC

D: TRBD1
J: TRBJ1-5
V: TRBV7-2
size: NA
CDR3: CASSLGSGTGVGNQPQHF
DNA: TGTGCCAGCAGCTTAGGGTCCGGGACAGGGGTAGGAAATCAGCCCCAGCATTTT

D: NA
J: TRBJ2-2
V: TRBV7-6
size: NA
CDR3: CASSPLGELFF
DNA: TGTGCCAGCAGCCCCCTCGGGGAGCTGTTTTTT

D: TRBD2
J: TRBJ2-5
V: TRBV15
size: NA
CDR3: CATSRDLGLGAQETQYF
DNA: TGTGCCACCAGCAGAGATCTGGGACTAGGGGCTCAAGAGACCCAGTACTTC

D: NA
J: TRBJ2-7
V: TRBV20-1
size: few
CDR3: CSARASYEQYF
DNA: TGCAGTGCCCGCGCGTCCTACGAGCAGTACTTC

D: TRBD2
J: TRBJ2-1
V: TRBV30
size: NA
CDR3: CAWRTSGTNNEQFF
DNA: TGTGCCTGGAGGACTAGCGGAACTAACAATGAGCAGTTCTTC

D: NA
J: TRBJ1-1
V: TRBV19
size: NA
CDR3: CASSSTVNTEAFF
DNA: TGTGCCAGTAGTAGCACGGTGAACACTGAAGCTTTCTTT

D: TRBD2
J: TRBJ2-2
V: TRBV7-8
size: once
CDR3: CASRDYSGRNTGELFF
DNA: TGTGCCAGCAGGGACTATAGCGGGAGGAACACCGGGGAGCTGTTTTTT

D: TRBD2
J: TRBJ2-1
V: TRBV10-3
size: NA
CDR3: CAISGKGTSGWSSYNEQFF
DNA: TGTGCCATCAGTGGAAAGGGGACTAGCGGGTGGAGCTCCTACAATGAGCAGTTCTTC

D: TRBD1
J: TRBJ2-5
V: TRBV12-5
size: NA
CDR3: CASGFGQGGETQYF
DNA: TGTGCTAGTGGTTTCGGACAGGGGGGGGAGACCCAGTACTTC